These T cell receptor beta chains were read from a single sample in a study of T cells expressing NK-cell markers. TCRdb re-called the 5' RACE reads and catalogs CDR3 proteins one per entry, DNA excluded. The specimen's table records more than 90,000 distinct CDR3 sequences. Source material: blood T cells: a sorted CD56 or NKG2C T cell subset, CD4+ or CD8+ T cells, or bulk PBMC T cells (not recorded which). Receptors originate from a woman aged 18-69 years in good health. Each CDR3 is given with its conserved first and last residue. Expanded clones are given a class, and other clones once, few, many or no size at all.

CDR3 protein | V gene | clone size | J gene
CASSQDRTTGAQQETQYF | TRBV4-3 | NA | TRBJ2-5
CASSEYSTGLTEAFF | TRBV25-1 | NA | TRBJ1-1
CATSRDYPHTDTQYF | TRBV15 | NA | TRBJ2-3
CASSSGTGTYNEQFF | TRBV7-3 | NA | TRBJ2-1
CASSFRERGYNEQFF | TRBV11-2 | NA | TRBJ2-1
CASSMTGFRLNSPLHF | TRBV28 | NA | TRBJ1-6
CASSQEPRGTETQYF | TRBV4-3 | NA | TRBJ2-5
CASREAGEAYEQYF | TRBV28 | NA | TRBJ2-7
CASSDEAGAGYEQYF | TRBV2 | NA | TRBJ2-7
CSVLGRSYEQYF | TRBV29-1 | NA | TRBJ2-7
CASGLVIAVNSYNEQFF | TRBV12-5 | NA | TRBJ2-1
CASGLGGVTEAFF | TRBV12-5 | NA | TRBJ1-1
CASSSRGFAGPTNEQFF | TRBV9 | NA | TRBJ2-1
CASSPYRAENEKLFF | TRBV5-1 | NA | TRBJ1-4
CSVVAGDTDTQYF | TRBV29-1 | NA | TRBJ2-3
CATSDPAASYEQYF | TRBV24-1 | NA | TRBJ2-7
CASSLARGTDTQYF | TRBV12-3/TRBV12-4 | NA | TRBJ2-3
CASSQDWASGGDTDTQYF | TRBV4-1 | NA | TRBJ2-3
CASSPGMIGWPTDTQYF | TRBV12-3/TRBV12-4 | NA | TRBJ2-3
CASSSPNFHNEQFF | TRBV11-2 | NA | TRBJ2-1
CASSQTSGGVDTQYF | TRBV4-3 | NA | TRBJ2-3
CASSLVGGDYNEQFF | TRBV5-1 | NA | TRBJ2-1
CAWTVGLEQFF | TRBV30 | NA | TRBJ2-1
CASSQEDRGHGNQPQHF | TRBV3-1 | NA | TRBJ1-5
CASSLPMGRVWGGYTF | TRBV12-3/TRBV12-4 | NA | TRBJ1-2
CASSDVPTEAFF | TRBV25-1 | NA | TRBJ1-1
CSAHFPPNEQFF | TRBV29-1 | NA | TRBJ2-1
CASSLNVDRGDTETDTQYF | TRBV11-1 | NA | TRBJ2-3
CASSYGRAGESNQPQHF | TRBV6-5 | large | TRBJ1-5
CASSYSASGVQETQYF | TRBV6-5 | NA | TRBJ2-5
CASSYQGLGEKLFF | TRBV6-5 | NA | TRBJ1-4
CSAKGPYEQYF | TRBV20-1 | NA | TRBJ2-7
CASSLAKNIQYF | TRBV12-3/TRBV12-4 | NA | TRBJ2-4